This T cell receptor (beta chain) appears in the sequencing data of a study of T-cell memory formation after mild COVID-19. Study-wide results and caveats: Day 15 to 85 contracting clones showed balanced CD4/CD8; day 15 to 37 expanders favored CD4+. The CD4+ clones that contracted clustered mainly within CM and EM, and the CD8+ clones concentrated in EMRA.

This clonotype occurred a few times. Its antigen is not identified. V was cut by 7 bases and J by 4 bases, with 22 bases left in between. Germline assignment: CDR1 MNHNS and CDR2 SASEGT. The CDR3 is made up of 16 amino acids. TCRdb used MiXCR to reprocess the 5' RACE reads, holding one entry per CDR3 protein. Of about 390,000 distinct CDR3 sequences listed, 16% are singletons. The chain carries TRBV6-1 and TRBJ1-2; D is possibly TRBD1 (6 bases). This receptor was identified in a man between 18 and 35 years old who had mild COVID-19 (a few samples of this study predate the infection). Cell type and time point are not known. The source material was PBMCs or a T cell subset sorted from them (not recorded which). CDR3 nucleotide sequence: TGTGCCAGCACCCCTGGAATGTGGGAGGGGGTCTATGGCTACACCTTC. Amino acids: CASTPGMWEGVYGYTF.